This T cell receptor (beta chain) originates from a study of cytomegalovirus exposure and HLA in healthy donors. The donors were members of the roughly 130-subject validation cohort (separate from the approximately 730-subject first cohort). Concerning this clone itself: What it recognizes is unknown.

This table comes from immunoSEQ multiplex PCR, and its TCRdb copy is limited to in-frame clones, with some not included. The table records some 120,000 clones, roughly 95% of them present only once. The study's findings and limits: Associated with cytomegalovirus, according to the listing, were around 160 TCR beta chains.

With V trimmed by 8 bases and J by 1 base, 5 bases remained unmatched. Germline CDR1 is GTSNPN and CDR2 is SVGIG (reference sequence). The CDR3 sequence is 12 residues long. The chain couples TRBV30 to TRBJ2-7; 7 nucleotides agree with TRBD2. The receptor comes from a man between 18 and 29 years old in good health and CMV-seronegative. Sequenced sample: PBMCs. The CDR3 loop is CARGDLSYEQYF. DNA for the CDR3: TGTGCCCGGGGGGATTTATCCTACGAGCAGTACTTC.